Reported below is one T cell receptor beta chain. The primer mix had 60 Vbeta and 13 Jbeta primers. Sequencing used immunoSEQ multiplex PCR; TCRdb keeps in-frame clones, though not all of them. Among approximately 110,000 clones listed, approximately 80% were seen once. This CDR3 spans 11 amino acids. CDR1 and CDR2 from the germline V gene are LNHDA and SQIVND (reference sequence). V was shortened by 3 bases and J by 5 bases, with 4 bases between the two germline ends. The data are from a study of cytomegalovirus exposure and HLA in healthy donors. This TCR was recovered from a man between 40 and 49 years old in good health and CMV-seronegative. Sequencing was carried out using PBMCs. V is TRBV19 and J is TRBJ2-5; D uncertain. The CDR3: CASSMAETQYF. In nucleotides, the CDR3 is TGTGCCAGTAGTATGGCTGAGACCCAGTACTTC. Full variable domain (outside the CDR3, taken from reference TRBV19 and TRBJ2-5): DGGITQSPKYLFRKEGQNVTLSCEQNLNHDAMYWYRQDPGQGLRLIYYSQIVNDFQKGDIAEGYSVSREKKESFPLTVTSAQKNPTAFYLCASSMAETQYFGPGTRLLVL.